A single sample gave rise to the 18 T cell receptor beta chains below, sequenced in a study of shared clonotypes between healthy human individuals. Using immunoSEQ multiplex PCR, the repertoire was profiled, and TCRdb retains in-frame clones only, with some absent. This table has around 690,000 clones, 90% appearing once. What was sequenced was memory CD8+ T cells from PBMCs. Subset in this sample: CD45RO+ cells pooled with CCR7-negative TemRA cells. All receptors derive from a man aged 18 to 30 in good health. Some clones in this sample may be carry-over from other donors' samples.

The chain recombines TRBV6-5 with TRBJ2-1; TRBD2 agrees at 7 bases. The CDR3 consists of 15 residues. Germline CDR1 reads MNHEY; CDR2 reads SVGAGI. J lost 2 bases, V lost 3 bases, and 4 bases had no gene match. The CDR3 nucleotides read TGTGCCAGCAGTTATCTAGCGGAGACCTACAATGAGCAGTTCTTC. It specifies CASSYLAETYNEQFF.

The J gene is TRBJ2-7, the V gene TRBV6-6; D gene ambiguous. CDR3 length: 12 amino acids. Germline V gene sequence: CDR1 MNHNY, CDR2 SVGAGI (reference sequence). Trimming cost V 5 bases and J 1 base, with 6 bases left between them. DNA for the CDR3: TGTGCCAGCAGTCGCCTATCCTACGAGCAGTACTTC. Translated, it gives CASSRLSYEQYF.

The CDR3 spells CASSFGQGVNEKLFF. Here the CDR3 DNA reads TGTGCCAGCAGTTTCGGACAGGGGGTTAATGAAAAACTGTTTTTT. The chain has TRBV6-5 and TRBJ1-4; 10 bases match TRBD1. Looked up from germline, CDR1 is MNHEY and CDR2 is SVGAGI. The CDR3 extends over 15 amino acids. The trim removed 4 bases at V and 4 bases at J, leaving 3 bases unmatched.

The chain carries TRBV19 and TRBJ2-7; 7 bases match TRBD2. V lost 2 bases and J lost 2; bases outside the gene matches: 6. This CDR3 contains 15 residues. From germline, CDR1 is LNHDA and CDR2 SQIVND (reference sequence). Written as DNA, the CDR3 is TGTGCCAGTAGTATATCCCCTAGCGGAACCTACGAGCAGTACTTC. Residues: CASSISPSGTYEQYF.

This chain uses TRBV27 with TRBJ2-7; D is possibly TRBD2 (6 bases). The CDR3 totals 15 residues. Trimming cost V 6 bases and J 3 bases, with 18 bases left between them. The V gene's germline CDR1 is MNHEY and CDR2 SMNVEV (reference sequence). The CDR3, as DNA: TGTGCCAGCAGCCCTAGCGCAGGTAAAATCTACGAGCAGTACTTC. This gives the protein CASSPSAGKIYEQYF.

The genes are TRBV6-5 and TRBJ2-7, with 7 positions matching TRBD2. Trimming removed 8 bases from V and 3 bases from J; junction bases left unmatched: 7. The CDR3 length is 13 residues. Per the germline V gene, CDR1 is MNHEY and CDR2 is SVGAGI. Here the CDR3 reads CASRQRGNYEQYF. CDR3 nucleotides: TGTGCCAGCCGACAGCGGGGCAACTACGAGCAGTACTTC.

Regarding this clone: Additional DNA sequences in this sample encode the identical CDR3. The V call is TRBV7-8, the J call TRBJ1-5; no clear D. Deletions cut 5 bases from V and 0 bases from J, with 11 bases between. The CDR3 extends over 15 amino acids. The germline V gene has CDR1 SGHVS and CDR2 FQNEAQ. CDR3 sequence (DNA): TGTGCCAGCAGCCCCGGACGGAATAGCAATCAGCCCCAGCATTTT. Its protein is CASSPGRNSNQPQHF.

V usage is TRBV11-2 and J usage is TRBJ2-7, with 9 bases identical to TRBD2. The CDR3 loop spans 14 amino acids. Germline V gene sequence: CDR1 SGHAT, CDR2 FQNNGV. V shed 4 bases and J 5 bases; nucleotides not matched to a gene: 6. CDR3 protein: CASSYSGRTDEQYF. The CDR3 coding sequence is TGTGCCAGCAGCTATAGCGGGAGAACGGACGAGCAGTACTTC.

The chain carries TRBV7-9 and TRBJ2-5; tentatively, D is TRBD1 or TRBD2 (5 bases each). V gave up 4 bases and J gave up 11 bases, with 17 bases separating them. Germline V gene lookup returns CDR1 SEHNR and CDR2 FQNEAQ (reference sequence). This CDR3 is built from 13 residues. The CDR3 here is CASSSPVGGEQYF. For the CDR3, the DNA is TGTGCCAGCAGCTCGCCTGTTGGGGGTGAGCAGTACTTC.

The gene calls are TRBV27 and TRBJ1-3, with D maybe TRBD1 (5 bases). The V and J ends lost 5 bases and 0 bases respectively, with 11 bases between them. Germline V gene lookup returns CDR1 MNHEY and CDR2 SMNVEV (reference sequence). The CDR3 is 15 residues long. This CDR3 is CASSPGTGSGNTIYF. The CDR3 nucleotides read TGTGCCAGCAGTCCCGGGACCGGCTCTGGAAACACCATATATTTT.

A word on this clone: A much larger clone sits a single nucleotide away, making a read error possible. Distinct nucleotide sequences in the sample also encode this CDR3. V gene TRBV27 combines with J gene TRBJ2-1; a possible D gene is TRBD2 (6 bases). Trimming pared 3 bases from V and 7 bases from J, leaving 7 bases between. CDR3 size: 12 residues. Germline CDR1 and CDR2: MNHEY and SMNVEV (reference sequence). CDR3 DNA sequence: TGTGCCAGCAGTTTCCGGGGGAATGAGCAGTTCTTC. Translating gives CASSFRGNEQFF.

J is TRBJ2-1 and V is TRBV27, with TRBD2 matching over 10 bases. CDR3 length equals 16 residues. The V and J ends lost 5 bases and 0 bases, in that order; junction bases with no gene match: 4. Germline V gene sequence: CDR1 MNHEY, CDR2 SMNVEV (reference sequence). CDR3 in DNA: TGTGCCAGCAGTCCCAGCGGGGGGGACTCCTACAATGAGCAGTTCTTC. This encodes CASSPSGGDSYNEQFF.

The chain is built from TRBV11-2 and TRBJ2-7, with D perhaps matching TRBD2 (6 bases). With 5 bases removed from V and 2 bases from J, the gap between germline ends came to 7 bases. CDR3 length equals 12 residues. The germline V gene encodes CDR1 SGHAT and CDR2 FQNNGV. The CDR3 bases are TGTGCCAGCAGCGGCGGGACCTACGAGCAGTACTTC. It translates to CASSGGTYEQYF.

CDR3 region: CASRTGTARHQPQHF. The CDR3 bases are TGTGCCAGCAGGACGGGGACCGCGCGGCATCAGCCCCAGCATTTT. This chain links TRBV28 with TRBJ1-5, with TRBD1 as a possible D gene (5 bases). This CDR3 comprises 15 residues. In germline, CDR1 is MDHEN, CDR2 SYDVKM. V gave up 6 bases and J gave up 5 bases, with 17 bases separating them.

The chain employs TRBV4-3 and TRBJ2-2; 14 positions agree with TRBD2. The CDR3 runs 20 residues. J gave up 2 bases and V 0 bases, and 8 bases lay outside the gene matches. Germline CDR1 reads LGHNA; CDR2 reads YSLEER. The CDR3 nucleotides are TGCGCCAGCAGCCAAGATCTCGGACTAGCGGGAGGCTCCAACACCGGGGAGCTGTTTTTT. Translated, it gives CASSQDLGLAGGSNTGELFF.

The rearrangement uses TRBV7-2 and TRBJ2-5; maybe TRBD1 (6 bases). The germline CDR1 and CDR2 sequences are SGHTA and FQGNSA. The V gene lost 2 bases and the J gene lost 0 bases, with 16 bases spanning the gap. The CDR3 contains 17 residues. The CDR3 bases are TGTGCCAGCAGCTTAATAGGAATCCAGGGGTACCAAGAGACCCAGTACTTC. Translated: CASSLIGIQGYQETQYF.

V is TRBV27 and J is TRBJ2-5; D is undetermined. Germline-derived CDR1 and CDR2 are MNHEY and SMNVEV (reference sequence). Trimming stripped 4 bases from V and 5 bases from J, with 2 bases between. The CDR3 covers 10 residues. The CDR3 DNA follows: TGTGCCAGCAGTTGGGAGACCCAGTACTTC. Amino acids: CASSWETQYF.

Here the CDR3 reads CASGPGLAVYEQYF. The CDR3 DNA is TGTGCCAGCGGACCGGGACTAGCGGTTTACGAGCAGTACTTC. This chain links TRBV27 with TRBJ2-7; 11 nucleotides line up with TRBD2. CDR1 is MNHEY, CDR2 SMNVEV, per germline (reference sequence). The CDR3 sequence is 14 residues long. J gave up 4 bases and V 8 bases, and 7 bases lay outside the gene matches.